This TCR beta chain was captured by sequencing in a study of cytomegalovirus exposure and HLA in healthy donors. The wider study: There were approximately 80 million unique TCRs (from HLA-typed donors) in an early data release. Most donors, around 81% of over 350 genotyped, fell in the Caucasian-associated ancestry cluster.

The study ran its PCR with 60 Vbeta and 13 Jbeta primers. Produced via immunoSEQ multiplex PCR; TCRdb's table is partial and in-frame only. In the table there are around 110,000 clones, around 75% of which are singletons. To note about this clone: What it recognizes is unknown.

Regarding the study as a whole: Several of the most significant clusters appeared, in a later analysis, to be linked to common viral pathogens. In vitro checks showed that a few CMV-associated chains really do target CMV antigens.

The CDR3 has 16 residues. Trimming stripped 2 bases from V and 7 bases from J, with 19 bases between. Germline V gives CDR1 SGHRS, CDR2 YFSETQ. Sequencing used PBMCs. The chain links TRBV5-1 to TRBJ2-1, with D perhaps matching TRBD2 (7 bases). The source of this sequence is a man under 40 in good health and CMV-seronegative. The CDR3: CASSLPRGGGGNEQFF. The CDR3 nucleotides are TGCGCCAGCAGCTTACCTCGAGGGGGGGGTGGAAATGAGCAGTTCTTC.